The 21 T cell receptor beta chains listed next were all sequenced from one sample in a study of OX40 agonist ivuxolimab in advanced cancers. Method: immunoSEQ multiplex PCR; TCRdb's copy keeps in-frame clones and lacks some. The sample has about 80,000 clones; around 90% are singletons. The source was CD4+ or CD8+ T cells sorted from blood, collected in a trial of the OX40 agonist ivuxolimab. The receptors derive from an adult with an advanced solid tumor such as melanoma, head and neck, liver or kidney cancer.

V gene TRBV7-6 combines with J gene TRBJ2-2, with 13 bases identical to TRBD2. Germline values: CDR1 SGHVS, CDR2 FNYEAQ. V was clipped by 6 bases and J by 7 bases; unmatched bases: 11. This CDR3 contains 17 residues. The CDR3 protein is CASSPTGLAGVGGELFF. The DNA of the CDR3 is TGTGCCAGCAGTCCGACAGGACTAGCGGGAGTGGGCGGGGAGCTGTTTTTT.

The chain links TRBV7-9 to TRBJ2-1, with 8 bases fitting TRBD2. With 5 bases clipped from V and 15 bases from J, the junction kept 9 bases outside the gene matches. CDR3 size: 12 residues. CDR1 is SEHNR and CDR2 is FQNEAQ in the germline V gene (reference sequence). The CDR3 is CASSIQREYGFF. In DNA form, the CDR3 reads TGTGCCAGCAGCATACAGCGGGAGTACGGGTTCTTC.

The chain combines TRBV27 with TRBJ2-7; TRBD2 is a possible D gene (6 bases). With 6 bases removed from V and 5 bases from J, the gap between germline ends came to 17 bases. The CDR3 loop spans 14 amino acids. Looked up from germline, CDR1 is MNHEY and CDR2 is SMNVEV (reference sequence). The CDR3 protein is CASRNLGGGNEQYF. CDR3 nucleotide sequence: TGTGCCAGCAGAAACTTGGGGGGAGGAAACGAGCAGTACTTC.

This chain uses TRBV19 with TRBJ2-5; D is perhaps TRBD2 (5 bases). With 6 bases removed from V and 0 bases from J, the gap between germline ends came to 11 bases. The CDR3 is made up of 14 amino acids. Germline V gives CDR1 LNHDA, CDR2 SQIVND (reference sequence). The CDR3 DNA follows: TGTGCCAGTAGGAGGGCGGCCAACCAAGAGACCCAGTACTTC. Its protein is CASRRAANQETQYF.

The chain uses TRBV5-1 and TRBJ2-1; D gene unclear. In germline, CDR1 is SGHRS, CDR2 YFSETQ. V was clipped by 2 bases and J by 7 bases, with 4 bases between them. The CDR3 has 11 amino acids. The CDR3 loop is CASSLENEQFF. DNA of the CDR3: TGCGCCAGCAGCTTAGAAAATGAGCAGTTCTTC.

On this clone itself: Distinct nucleotide sequences in the sample also encode this CDR3. V is TRBV15 and J is TRBJ1-5; possible D gene TRBD1, 5 bases. The CDR3 is made up of 13 amino acids. Trimming removed 3 bases from V and 7 bases from J, with 10 bases in between. Germline CDR1 and CDR2: LNHNV and YYDKDF (reference sequence). CDR3 amino acids: CATSSGGEQPQHF. The CDR3 bases are TGTGCCACCAGCAGCGGGGGGGAACAGCCCCAGCATTTT.

This clone was observed once. The genes are TRBV7-2 and TRBJ2-5; either TRBD1 or TRBD2 may fit D (7 bases each). Germline loops: CDR1 SGHTA, CDR2 FQGNSA. CDR3 size: 15 residues. V gave up 5 bases and J gave up 4 bases, with 17 bases separating them. CDR3 residues: CASSHQGGAGETQYF. The CDR3 DNA reads TGTGCCAGCAGCCACCAGGGGGGGGCCGGAGAGACCCAGTACTTC.

The rearrangement uses TRBV5-4 and TRBJ1-1; D is ambiguous. V was pared by 4 bases and J by 2 bases, with 12 bases between. The CDR3 extends over 14 amino acids. Germline values: CDR1 SGHNT, CDR2 YYREEE (reference sequence). The CDR3 DNA reads TGTGCCAGCAGCCCATCTTATCCCAACACTGAAGCTTTCTTT. Translated, it gives CASSPSYPNTEAFF.

The chain is built from TRBV5-8 and TRBJ1-6; the match to TRBD1 covers 7 bases. CDR1 and CDR2 (germline): SGHTS, YDEGEE. J was trimmed by 6 bases and V by 4 bases; bases with no gene match: 7. This CDR3 comprises 15 residues. The CDR3 coding sequence is TGTGCCAGCAGCCCGACTGACAGGGCTAATTCACCCCTCCACTTT. It codes for CASSPTDRANSPLHF.

The CDR3 DNA reads TGTGCCAGCAGTCTCAATAGAGGGGCGCAAAGGGCCAACGTCCTGACTTTC. It encodes CASSLNRGAQRANVLTF. The rearrangement links TRBV27 to TRBJ2-6; D is possibly TRBD1 or TRBD2 (5 bases each). The V end lost 5 bases, the J end lost 5 bases, and 19 bases lay between the germline ends. Germline V gene data show CDR1 as MNHEY and CDR2 as SMNVEV (reference sequence). The CDR3 has 17 residues. Variable domain in full (rest from reference TRBV27 and TRBJ2-6): EAQVTQNPRYLITVTGKKLTVTCSQNMNHEYMSWYRQDPGLGLRQIYYSMNVEVTDKGDVPEGYKVSRKEKRNFPLILESPSPNQTSLYFCASSLNRGAQRANVLTFGAGSRLTVL.

The rearrangement links TRBV7-2 to TRBJ1-6; perhaps TRBD1 as D (5 bases). CDR1 is SGHTA, CDR2 FQGNSA, per germline. The V gene lost 5 bases and the J gene lost 3 bases, with 11 bases spanning the gap. This CDR3 is 15 amino acids long. CDR3 residues: CASSVAGHYNSPLHF. The DNA of the CDR3 is TGTGCCAGCAGCGTCGCGGGGCACTATAATTCACCCCTCCACTTT.

The chain joins TRBV5-1 to TRBJ1-2, with 7 bases that match TRBD1. This CDR3 region has 12 residues. Trimming took 4 bases from V and 4 from J; bases not matched to a gene: 1. Looked up from germline, CDR1 is SGHRS and CDR2 is YFSETQ. The CDR3 sequence: CASSGTVYGYTF. The CDR3 bases are TGCGCCAGCAGCGGGACAGTCTATGGCTACACCTTC.

V gene TRBV7-2 combines with J gene TRBJ2-1; TRBD2 aligns across 13 bases. Germline values: CDR1 SGHTA, CDR2 FQGNSA. J was trimmed by 7 bases and V by 5 bases; bases with no gene match: 8. The CDR3 is 16 amino acids. CDR3: CASSLRTSGGGNEQFF. CDR3 nucleotides: TGTGCCAGCAGCCTACGGACTAGCGGGGGAGGTAATGAGCAGTTCTTC.

The chain carries TRBV28 and TRBJ2-3, with TRBD1 matching over 8 bases. V lost 8 bases to trimming and J lost 5 bases; unmatched junction nucleotides: 12. The CDR3 has 15 amino acids. CDR1 and CDR2 (germline): MDHEN, SYDVKM. Here the CDR3 DNA reads TGTGCCAGCTTCAGGGCAGGGGGCTTACTAGATACGCAGTATTTT. Encoded protein: CASFRAGGLLDTQYF.

The J gene is TRBJ2-7, the V gene TRBV5-1, with a weak D call TRBD2 (5 bases). This CDR3 has 14 residues. CDR1 and CDR2 (germline): SGHRS, YFSETQ. Trimming took off 4 bases at V and 2 bases at J, with 13 bases between the two ends. CDR3 sequence (DNA): TGCGCCAGCAGCCGGGAAGGTAAGGCCTACGAGCAGTACGTC. The encoded protein is CASSREGKAYEQYV.

This clone was counted only a few times. The chain recombines TRBV7-9 with TRBJ1-2; unclear D gene. Germline V gene sequence: CDR1 SEHNR, CDR2 FQNEAQ (reference sequence). Deletions cut 1 base from V and 7 bases from J, with 7 bases between. The CDR3 is 12 amino acids. The CDR3 coding sequence is TGTGCCAGCAGCTTAGAGGGTGGTGGCTACACCTTC. Translating it yields CASSLEGGGYTF.

The CDR3 DNA is TGCGCCAGCAGTCCCGGACAGGTAGCCACTGAAGCTTTCTTT. Its translation is CASSPGQVATEAFF. The V call is TRBV5-1, the J call TRBJ1-1, with TRBD1 matching 7 bases. The germline V gene has CDR1 SGHRS and CDR2 YFSETQ. V lost 5 bases and J lost 4; bases outside the gene matches: 8. The CDR3 is 14 amino acids.

V usage is TRBV5-6 and J usage is TRBJ1-3; possibly TRBD1 for D (6 bases). CDR1 is SGHDT and CDR2 is YYEEEE in the germline V gene. Trimming removed 4 bases from V and 2 bases from J, with 13 bases in between. The CDR3 sequence is 15 residues long. The CDR3 is CASSPLGAAGNTIYF. CDR3 coding DNA: TGTGCCAGCAGCCCTTTGGGGGCGGCTGGAAACACCATATATTTT.

The gene calls are TRBV5-1 and TRBJ1-2; D not resolved. Germline lookup yields CDR1 SGHRS and CDR2 YFSETQ. This CDR3 has 15 amino acids. V was shortened by 1 base and J by 4 bases, with 14 bases between the two germline ends. The CDR3 sequence is CASSLRPGTFYGYTF. The CDR3 DNA sequence: TGCGCCAGCAGCTTGAGACCGGGCACCTTCTATGGCTACACCTTC.

This chain joins TRBV5-1 and TRBJ2-2, with 8 bases matching TRBD1. V dropped 3 bases and J dropped 10; count of bases not matched to a gene: 20. This CDR3 contains 18 residues. CDR1 is SGHRS, CDR2 YFSETQ, per germline. This CDR3 reads CASSSTPKTGAPHVELFF. The CDR3 bases are TGCGCCAGCAGCTCCACCCCAAAGACAGGGGCCCCCCATGTGGAGCTGTTTTTT. Together with reference TRBV5-1 and TRBJ2-2, the CDR3 gives the full variable domain: KAGVTQTPRYLIKTRGQQVTLSCSPISGHRSVSWYQQTPGQGLQFLFEYFSETQRNKGNFPGRFSGRQFSNSRSEMNVSTLELGDSALYLCASSSTPKTGAPHVELFFGEGSRLTVL.

This CDR3 reads CASSLQGYEQYF. The CDR3 DNA reads TGTGCCAGCAGCTTACAGGGCTACGAGCAGTACTTC. V usage is TRBV7-2 and J usage is TRBJ2-7, with D perhaps matching TRBD1 (5 bases). V was clipped by 2 bases and J by 3 bases, with 5 bases between them. This CDR3 comprises 12 residues. CDR1 SGHTA and CDR2 FQGNSA come from the germline V gene.